This T cell receptor beta chain was retrieved from a study of monozygotic twins with inflammatory bowel disease. Broader study findings: Resolution of different T cell subtypes was not achieved.

Points on this clonotype: Its antigen is unidentified.

The germline gives CDR1 LGHNA, CDR2 YSLEER. The CDR3 covers 16 residues. Per-sample cDNA came from eight separate reactions. Following a re-call of the 5' RACE reads, TCRdb has one entry per CDR3 protein and lacks DNA. With 40,000 to 45,000 distinct CDR3 sequences in the sample, the ten largest clones hold 5% to 6.5%. The material sequenced was blood. This clonotype was obtained from a human donor with ulcerative colitis or Crohn's disease, or a healthy co-twin of an affected twin (not recorded which). The chain has TRBV4-3 and TRBJ1-6; the D call from TCRdb, TRBD1, cannot be confirmed without DNA. This CDR3 is CASSQEVRQKDSPLHF.